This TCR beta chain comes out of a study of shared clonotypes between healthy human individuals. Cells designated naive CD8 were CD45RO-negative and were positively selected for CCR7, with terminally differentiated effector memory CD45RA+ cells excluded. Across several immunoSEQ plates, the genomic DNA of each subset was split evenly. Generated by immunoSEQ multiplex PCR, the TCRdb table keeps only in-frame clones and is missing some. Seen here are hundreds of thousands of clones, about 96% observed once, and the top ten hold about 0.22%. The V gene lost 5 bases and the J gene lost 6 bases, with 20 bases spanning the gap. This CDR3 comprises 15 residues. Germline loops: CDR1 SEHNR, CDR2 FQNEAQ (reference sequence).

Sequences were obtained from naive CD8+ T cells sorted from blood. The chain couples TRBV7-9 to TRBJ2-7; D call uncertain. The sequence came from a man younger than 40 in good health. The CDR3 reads CASSLGRSPLGEQYF. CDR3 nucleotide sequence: TGTGCCAGCAGCCTTGGACGGAGTCCCTTGGGCGAGCAGTACTTC.